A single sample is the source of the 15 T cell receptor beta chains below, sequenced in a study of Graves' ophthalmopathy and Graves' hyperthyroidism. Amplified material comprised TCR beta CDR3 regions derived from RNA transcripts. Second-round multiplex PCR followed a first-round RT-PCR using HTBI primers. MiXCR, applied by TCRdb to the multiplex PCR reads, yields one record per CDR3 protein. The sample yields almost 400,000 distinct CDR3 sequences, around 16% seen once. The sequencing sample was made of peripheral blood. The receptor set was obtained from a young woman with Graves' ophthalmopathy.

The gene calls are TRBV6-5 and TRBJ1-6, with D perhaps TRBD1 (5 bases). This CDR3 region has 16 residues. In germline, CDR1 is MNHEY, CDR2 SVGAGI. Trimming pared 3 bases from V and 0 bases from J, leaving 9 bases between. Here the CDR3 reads CASSYSDSSYNSPLHF. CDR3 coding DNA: TGTGCCAGCAGTTATAGTGACAGCTCCTATAATTCACCCCTCCACTTT.

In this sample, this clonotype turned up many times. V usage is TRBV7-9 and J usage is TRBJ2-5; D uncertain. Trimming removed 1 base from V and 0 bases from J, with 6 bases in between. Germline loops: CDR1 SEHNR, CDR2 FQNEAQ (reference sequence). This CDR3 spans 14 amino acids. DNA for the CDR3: TGTGCCAGCAGCTTAGTTCTTAACCAAGAGACCCAGTACTTC. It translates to CASSLVLNQETQYF.

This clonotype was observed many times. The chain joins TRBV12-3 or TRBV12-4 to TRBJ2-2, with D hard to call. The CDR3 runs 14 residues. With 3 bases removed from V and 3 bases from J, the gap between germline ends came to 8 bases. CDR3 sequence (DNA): TGTGCCAGCAGTTTCTCAACAGACACCGGGGAGCTGTTTTTT. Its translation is CASSFSTDTGELFF.

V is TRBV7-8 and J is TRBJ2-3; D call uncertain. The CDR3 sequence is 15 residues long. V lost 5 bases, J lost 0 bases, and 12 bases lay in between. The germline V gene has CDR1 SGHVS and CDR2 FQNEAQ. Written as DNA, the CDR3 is TGTGCCAGCAGCCTACTTGCGACTAGCACAGATACGCAGTATTTT. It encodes CASSLLATSTDTQYF.

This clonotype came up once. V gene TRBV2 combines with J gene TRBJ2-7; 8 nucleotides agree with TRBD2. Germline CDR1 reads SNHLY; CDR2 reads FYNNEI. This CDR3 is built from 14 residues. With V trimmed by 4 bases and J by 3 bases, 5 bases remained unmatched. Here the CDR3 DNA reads TGTGCCAGCAGTGGCCTACTAGCGGTCTACGAGCAGTACTTC. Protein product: CASSGLLAVYEQYF.

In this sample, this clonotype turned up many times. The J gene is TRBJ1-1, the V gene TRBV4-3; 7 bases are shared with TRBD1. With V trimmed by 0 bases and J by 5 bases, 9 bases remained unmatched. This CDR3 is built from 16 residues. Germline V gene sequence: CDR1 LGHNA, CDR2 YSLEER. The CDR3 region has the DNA TGCGCCAGCAGCCAAGATGAGCCAGGGGGTTTAACTGAAGCTTTCTTT. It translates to CASSQDEPGGLTEAFF.

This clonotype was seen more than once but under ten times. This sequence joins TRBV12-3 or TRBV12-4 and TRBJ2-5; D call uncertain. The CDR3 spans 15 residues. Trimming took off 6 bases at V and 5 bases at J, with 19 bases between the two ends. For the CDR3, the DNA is TGTGCCAGCAGCCCTCGACTCGCTATCGAGGAGACCCAGTACTTC. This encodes CASSPRLAIEETQYF.

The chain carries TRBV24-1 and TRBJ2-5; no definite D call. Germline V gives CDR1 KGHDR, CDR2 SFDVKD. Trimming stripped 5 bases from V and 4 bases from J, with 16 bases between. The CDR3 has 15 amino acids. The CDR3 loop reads CATSAQQTGPETQYF. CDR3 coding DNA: TGTGCCACCAGTGCTCAACAGACCGGACCAGAGACCCAGTACTTC.

The CDR3 protein is CASSTQVSGNTIYF. CDR3 DNA sequence: TGTGCCAGCAGCACTCAGGTCTCTGGAAACACCATATATTTT. This rearrangement joins TRBV12-3 or TRBV12-4 to TRBJ1-3; D unresolved. V was clipped by 6 bases and J by 0 bases, with 9 bases between them. The length of the CDR3 is 14 residues.

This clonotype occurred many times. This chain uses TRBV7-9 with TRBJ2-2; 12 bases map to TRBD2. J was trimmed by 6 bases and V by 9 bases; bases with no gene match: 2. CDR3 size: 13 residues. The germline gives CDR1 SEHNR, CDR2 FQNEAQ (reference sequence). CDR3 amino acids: CARGLAGPGELFF. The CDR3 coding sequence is TGTGCCAGAGGACTAGCGGGGCCCGGGGAGCTGTTTTTT.

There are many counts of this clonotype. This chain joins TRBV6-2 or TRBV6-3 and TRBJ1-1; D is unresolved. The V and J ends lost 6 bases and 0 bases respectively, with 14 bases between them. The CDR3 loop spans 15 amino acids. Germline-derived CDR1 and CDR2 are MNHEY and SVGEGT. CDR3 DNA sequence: TGTGCCAGCAGCCCGGGTCCCTTTATGAACACTGAAGCTTTCTTT. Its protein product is CASSPGPFMNTEAFF.

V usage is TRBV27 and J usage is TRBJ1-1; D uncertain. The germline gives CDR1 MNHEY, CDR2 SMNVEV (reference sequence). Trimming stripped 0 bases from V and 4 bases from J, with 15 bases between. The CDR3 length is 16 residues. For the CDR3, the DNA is TGTGCCAGCAGTTTATCCGTGGGGAGGGAAAGCACTGAAGCTTTCTTT. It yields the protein CASSLSVGRESTEAFF.

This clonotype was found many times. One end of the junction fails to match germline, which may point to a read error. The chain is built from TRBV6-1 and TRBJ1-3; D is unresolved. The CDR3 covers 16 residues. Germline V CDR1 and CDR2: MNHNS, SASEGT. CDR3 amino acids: CASSADVLALGNIIYF. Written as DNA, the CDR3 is TGTGCCAGCAGTGCGGATGTTCTAGCCCTAGGAAACATCATATATTTT.

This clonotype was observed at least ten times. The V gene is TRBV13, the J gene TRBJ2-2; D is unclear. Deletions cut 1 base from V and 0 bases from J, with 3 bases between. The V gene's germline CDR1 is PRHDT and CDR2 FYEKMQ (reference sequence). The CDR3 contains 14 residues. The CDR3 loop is CASSLDSNTGELFF. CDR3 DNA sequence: TGTGCCAGCAGCTTAGACTCGAACACCGGGGAGCTGTTTTTT.

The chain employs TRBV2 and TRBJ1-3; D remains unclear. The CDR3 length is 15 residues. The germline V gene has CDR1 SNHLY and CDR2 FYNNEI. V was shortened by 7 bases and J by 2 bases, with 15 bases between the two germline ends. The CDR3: CASTSRGFTGNTIYF. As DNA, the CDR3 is TGTGCCAGCACCTCGCGAGGGTTCACTGGAAACACCATATATTTT.